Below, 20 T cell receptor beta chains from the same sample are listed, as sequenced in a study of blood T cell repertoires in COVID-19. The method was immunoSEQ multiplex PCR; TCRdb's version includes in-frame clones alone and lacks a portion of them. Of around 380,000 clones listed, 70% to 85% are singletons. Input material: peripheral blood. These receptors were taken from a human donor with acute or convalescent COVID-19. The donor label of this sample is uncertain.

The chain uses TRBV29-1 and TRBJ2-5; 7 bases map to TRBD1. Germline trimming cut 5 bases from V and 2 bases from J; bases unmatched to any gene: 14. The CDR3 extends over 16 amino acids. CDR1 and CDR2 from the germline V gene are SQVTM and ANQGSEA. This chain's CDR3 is CSVRRNTQGQQETQYF. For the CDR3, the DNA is TGCAGCGTTCGGCGGAATACCCAGGGACAGCAAGAGACCCAGTACTTC.

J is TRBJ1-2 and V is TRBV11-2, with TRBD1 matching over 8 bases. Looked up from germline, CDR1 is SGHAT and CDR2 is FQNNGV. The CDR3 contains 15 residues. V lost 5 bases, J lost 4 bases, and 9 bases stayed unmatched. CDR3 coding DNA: TGTGCCAGCAGCGAGCTCCAGGGGGCAATCTATGGCTACACCTTC. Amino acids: CASSELQGAIYGYTF.

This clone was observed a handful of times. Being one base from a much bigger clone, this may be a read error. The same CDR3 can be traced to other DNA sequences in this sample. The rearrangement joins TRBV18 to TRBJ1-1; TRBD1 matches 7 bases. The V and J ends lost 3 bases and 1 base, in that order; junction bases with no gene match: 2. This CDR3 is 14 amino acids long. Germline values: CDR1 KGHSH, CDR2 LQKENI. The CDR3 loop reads CASSPDRKNTEAFF. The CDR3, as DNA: TGTGCCAGCTCACCGGACAGGAAGAACACTGAAGCTTTCTTT.

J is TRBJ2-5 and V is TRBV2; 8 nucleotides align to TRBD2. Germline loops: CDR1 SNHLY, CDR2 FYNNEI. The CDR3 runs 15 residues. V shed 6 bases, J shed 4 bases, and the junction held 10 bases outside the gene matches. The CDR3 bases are TGTGCCAGCAGAAAGGAAGCGGGGGTGGGAGAGACCCAGTACTTC. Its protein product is CASRKEAGVGETQYF.

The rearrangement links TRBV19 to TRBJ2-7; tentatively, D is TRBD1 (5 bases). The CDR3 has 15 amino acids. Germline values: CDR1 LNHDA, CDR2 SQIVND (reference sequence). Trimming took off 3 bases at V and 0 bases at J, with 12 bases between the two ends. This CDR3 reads CASSISGAPSYEQYF. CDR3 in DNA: TGTGCCAGTAGTATCAGTGGGGCCCCCTCCTACGAGCAGTACTTC.

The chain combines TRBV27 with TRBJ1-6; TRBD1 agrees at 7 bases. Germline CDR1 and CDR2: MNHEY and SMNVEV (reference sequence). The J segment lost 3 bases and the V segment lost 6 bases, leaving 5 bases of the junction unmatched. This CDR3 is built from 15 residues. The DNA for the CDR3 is TGTGCCAGCAGAGAGGGGGCAGGCTATAATTCACCCCTCCACTTT. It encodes CASREGAGYNSPLHF.

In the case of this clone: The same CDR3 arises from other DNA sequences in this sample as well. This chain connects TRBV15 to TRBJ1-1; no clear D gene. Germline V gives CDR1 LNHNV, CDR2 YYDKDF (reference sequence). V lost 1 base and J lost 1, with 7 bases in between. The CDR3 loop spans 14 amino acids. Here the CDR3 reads CATSRVYENTEAFF. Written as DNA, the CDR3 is TGTGCCACCAGCAGAGTCTATGAGAACACTGAAGCTTTCTTT. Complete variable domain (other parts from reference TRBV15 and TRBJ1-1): DAMVIQNPRYQVTQFGKPVTLSCSQTLNHNVMYWYQQKSSQAPKLLFHYYDKDFNNEADTPDNFQSRRPNTSFCFLDIRSPGLGDTAMYLCATSRVYENTEAFFGQGTRLTVV.

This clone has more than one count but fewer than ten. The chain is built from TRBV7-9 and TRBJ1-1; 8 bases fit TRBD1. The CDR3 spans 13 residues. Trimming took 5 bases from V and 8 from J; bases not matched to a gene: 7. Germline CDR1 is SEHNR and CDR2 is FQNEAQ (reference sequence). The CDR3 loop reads CASSPRQGYEAFF. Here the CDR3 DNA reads TGTGCCAGCAGCCCACGACAGGGGTACGAAGCTTTCTTT.

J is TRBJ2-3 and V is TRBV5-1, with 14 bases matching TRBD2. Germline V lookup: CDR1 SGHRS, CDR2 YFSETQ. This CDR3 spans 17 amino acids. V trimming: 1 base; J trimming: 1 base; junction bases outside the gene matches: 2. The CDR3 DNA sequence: TGCGCCAGCAGCTTGTGGACTAGCGGGGGGCGCACAGATACGCAGTATTTT. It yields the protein CASSLWTSGGRTDTQYF.

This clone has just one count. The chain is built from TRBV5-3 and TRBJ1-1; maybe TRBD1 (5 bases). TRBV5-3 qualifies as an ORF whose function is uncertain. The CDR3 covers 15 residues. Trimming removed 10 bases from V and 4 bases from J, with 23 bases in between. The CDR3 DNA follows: TGTGCCGGTCTGTCTGGGACGGTCGGGAGCACTGAAGCTTTCTTT. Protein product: CAGLSGTVGSTEAFF.

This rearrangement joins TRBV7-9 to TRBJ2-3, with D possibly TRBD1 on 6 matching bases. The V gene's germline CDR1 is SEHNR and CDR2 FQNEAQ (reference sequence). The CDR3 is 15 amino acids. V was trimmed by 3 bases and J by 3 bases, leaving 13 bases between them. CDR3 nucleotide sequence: TGTGCCAGCAGCTTGGGGGCCTCCAAGACAGATACGCAGTATTTT. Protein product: CASSLGASKTDTQYF.

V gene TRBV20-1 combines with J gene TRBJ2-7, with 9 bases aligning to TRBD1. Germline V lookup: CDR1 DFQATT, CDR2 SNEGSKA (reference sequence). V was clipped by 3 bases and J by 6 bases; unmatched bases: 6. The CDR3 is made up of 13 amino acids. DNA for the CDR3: TGCAGTGCTAGTACCGGGACAGGGCGCGAGCAGTACTTC. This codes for CSASTGTGREQYF.

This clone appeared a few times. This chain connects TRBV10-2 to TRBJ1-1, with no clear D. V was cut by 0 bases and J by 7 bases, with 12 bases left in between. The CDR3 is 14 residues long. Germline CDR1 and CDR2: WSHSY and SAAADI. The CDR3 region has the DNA TGCGCCAGCAGTGAGTCTGAGGTACGGGTTGAAGCTTTCTTT. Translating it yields CASSESEVRVEAFF.

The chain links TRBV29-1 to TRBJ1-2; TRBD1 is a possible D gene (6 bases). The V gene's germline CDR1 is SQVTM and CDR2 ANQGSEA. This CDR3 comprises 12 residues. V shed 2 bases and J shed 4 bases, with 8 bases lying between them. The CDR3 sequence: CSVERTAYGYTF. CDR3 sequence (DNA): TGCAGCGTTGAAAGGACAGCCTATGGCTACACCTTC.

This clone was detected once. CDR3 protein: CASSYGQHYEQYF. In DNA, the CDR3 is TGTGCCAGCAGTTACGGACAGCACTACGAGCAGTACTTC. This chain connects TRBV6-2 or TRBV6-3 to TRBJ2-7; tentatively, D is TRBD1 (6 bases). This CDR3 comprises 13 residues. Per germline, CDR1 MNHEY and CDR2 SVGEGT. V was trimmed by 2 bases and J by 3 bases, leaving 8 bases between them.

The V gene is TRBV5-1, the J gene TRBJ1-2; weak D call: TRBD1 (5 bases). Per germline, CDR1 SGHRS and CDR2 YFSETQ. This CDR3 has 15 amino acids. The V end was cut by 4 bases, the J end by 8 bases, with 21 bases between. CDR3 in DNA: TGCGCCAGCAGCAGAACCCCGGACAACGCGGGGGGCTACACCTTC. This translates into CASSRTPDNAGGYTF.

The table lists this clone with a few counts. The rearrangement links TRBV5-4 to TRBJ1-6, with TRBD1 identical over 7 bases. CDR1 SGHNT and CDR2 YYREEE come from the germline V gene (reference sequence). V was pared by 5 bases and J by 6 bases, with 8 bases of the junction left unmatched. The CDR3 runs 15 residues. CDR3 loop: CASRPRAGGNSPLHF. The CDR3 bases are TGTGCCAGCAGACCGCGGGCAGGGGGTAATTCACCCCTCCACTTT.

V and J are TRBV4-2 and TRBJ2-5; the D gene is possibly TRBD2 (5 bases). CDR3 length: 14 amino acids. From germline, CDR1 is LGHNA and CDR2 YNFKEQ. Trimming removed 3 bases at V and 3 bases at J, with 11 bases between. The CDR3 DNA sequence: TGTGCCAGCAGCCATCAGGAAGCGGAAGAGACCCAGTACTTC. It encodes CASSHQEAEETQYF.

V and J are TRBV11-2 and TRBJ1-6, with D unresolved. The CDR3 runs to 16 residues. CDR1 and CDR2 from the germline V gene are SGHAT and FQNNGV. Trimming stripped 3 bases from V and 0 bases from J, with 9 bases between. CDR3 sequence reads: CASSFDPSSYNSPLHF. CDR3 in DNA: TGTGCCAGCAGCTTCGATCCGAGCTCCTATAATTCACCCCTCCACTTT. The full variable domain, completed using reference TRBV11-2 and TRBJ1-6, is EAGVAQSPRYKIIEKRQSVAFWCNPISGHATLYWYQQILGQGPKLLIQFQNNGVVDDSQLPKDRFSAERLKGVDSTLKIQPAKLEDSAVYLCASSFDPSSYNSPLHFGNGTRLTVT.

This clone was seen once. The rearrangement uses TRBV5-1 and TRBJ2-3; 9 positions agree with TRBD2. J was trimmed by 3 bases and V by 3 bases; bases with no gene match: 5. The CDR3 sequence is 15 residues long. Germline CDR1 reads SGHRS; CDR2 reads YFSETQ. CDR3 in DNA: TGCGCCAGCAGCTCTAGCGGGATTGGTACAGATACGCAGTATTTT. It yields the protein CASSSSGIGTDTQYF.